This T cell receptor beta chain was sequenced in a study of graft-versus-host responses after intestinal transplantation. Study-wide background: Transplants given to recipients were multivisceral, liver-intestinal, or isolated intestinal.

Generated by immunoSEQ multiplex PCR, the TCRdb table keeps only in-frame clones and is missing some. The sample lists about 73,000 clones, 90% occurring once. Germline trimming cut 4 bases from V and 4 bases from J; bases unmatched to any gene: 3. The CDR3 runs 14 residues. Germline CDR1 and CDR2: MNHNS and SASEGT. Remarks on this clone: Its antigen is not identified.

The origin of this receptor is a human donor who was the organ donor for an intestinal transplant. V gene TRBV6-1 combines with J gene TRBJ2-3; 9 nucleotides match TRBD2. The input for sequencing was unstimulated CD8+ T cells sorted from spleen or lymph node cells, taken before transplant. CDR3 nucleotide sequence: TGTGCCAGCAGTGTAGGCGGGGGGGCAGATACGCAGTATTTT. It specifies CASSVGGGADTQYF.